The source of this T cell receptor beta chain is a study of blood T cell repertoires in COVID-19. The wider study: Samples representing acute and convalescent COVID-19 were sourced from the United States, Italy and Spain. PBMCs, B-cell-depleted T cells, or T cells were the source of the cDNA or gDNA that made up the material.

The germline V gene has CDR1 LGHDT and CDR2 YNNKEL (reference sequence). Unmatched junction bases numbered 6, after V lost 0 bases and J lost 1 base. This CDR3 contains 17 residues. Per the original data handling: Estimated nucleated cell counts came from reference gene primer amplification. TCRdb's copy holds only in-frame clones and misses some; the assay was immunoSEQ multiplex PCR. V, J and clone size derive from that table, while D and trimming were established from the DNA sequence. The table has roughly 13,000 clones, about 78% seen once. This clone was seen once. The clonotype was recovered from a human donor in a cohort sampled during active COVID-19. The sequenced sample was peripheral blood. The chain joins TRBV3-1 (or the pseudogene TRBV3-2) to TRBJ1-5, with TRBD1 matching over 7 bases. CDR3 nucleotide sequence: TGTGCCAGCAGCCAAGATATGGGGACAGAGAGCAATCAGCCCCAGCATTTT. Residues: CASSQDMGTESNQPQHF.